This TCR beta chain came from a study of T cells in pancreatic ductal adenocarcinoma. Study-wide findings and caveats: Blood had more productive templates and around 8.5-fold more unique clonotypes than tumor. The resected cohort was biased toward the minority with early-stage disease. No significant tumor-blood clonality difference; means were about 0.11 and 0.072.

Method: immunoSEQ multiplex PCR; TCRdb's copy keeps in-frame clones and lacks some. The profile shows approximately 97,000 clones, about 95% of them singletons. V lost 5 bases to trimming and J lost 4 bases; unmatched junction nucleotides: 4. The CDR3 spans 14 residues. Germline assignment: CDR1 MDHEN and CDR2 SYDVKM. About this clone itself: Antigen unknown.

No neoadjuvant therapy was given to the selected pancreatic ductal adenocarcinoma patients before their surgery. This clonotype originated in a human donor with pancreatic ductal adenocarcinoma. The chain is built from TRBV28 and TRBJ2-5; 10 nucleotides agree with TRBD1. Material: PBMCs. As DNA, the CDR3 is TGTGCCAGCAGTCACCGGGACAGGGGAGAGACCCAGTACTTC. Protein: CASSHRDRGETQYF.